What follows describes a single TCR beta chain. The sample originates from a study of blood T cell repertoires in COVID-19. About the study: PBMCs, B-cell-depleted T cells, or T cells provided the cDNA or gDNA that made up the material.

Per the authors' pipeline: Amplification of reference gene primers provided the estimated nucleated cell counts. Profiled with immunoSEQ multiplex PCR; TCRdb holds only in-frame clones, not every one. V, J and clone size are those of that table, while D and trimming were read from the DNA. Among approximately 240,000 clones listed, around four fifths were seen once. The V end was cut by 5 bases, the J end by 6 bases, with 16 bases between. The CDR3 consists of 14 residues. CDR1 SGHNT and CDR2 YENEEA come from the germline V gene. The J gene is TRBJ1-2, the V gene TRBV11-3; D is perhaps TRBD1 (6 bases). Sample: peripheral blood. This TCR was recovered from a woman older than 75 with active or convalescent COVID-19. This CDR3 is CASSLGGAWDGYTF. Here the CDR3 DNA reads TGTGCCAGCAGCCTTGGGGGCGCCTGGGATGGCTACACCTTC.